This T cell receptor beta chain emerged from a study of blood T cells in healthy people across ages. Study observations and caveats: The diversity estimates, figures obtained from one million T cells, were considered underestimates. Unsorted PBMCs ruled out conclusive naive versus antigen-experienced comparison.

Primers used in a second PCR of roughly 6 to 12 cycles were a sample-barcoded 5' primer and a J-beta primer mix. Each cDNA molecule, via a template-switch adaptor with 12 random nucleotides, was tagged. One entry per CDR3 protein results from TCRdb running MiXCR on the 5' RACE reads. The data hold hundreds of thousands of distinct CDR3 sequences, with about three fifths observed a single time. As to this clonotype: Its specificity is not known.

CDR1 is SGHKS and CDR2 is YYEKEE in the germline V gene (reference sequence). This CDR3 spans 15 amino acids. Staff drew around 10 milliliters of peripheral blood from each donor. Sequenced: blood. The receptor's source is a man aged 25 to 40 in good health. The chain combines TRBV5-5 with TRBJ2-4, with D tentatively TRBD2 (6 bases). The J call may be in error: the DNA end matches TRBJ2-7 better. CDR3 DNA: TGTGCCAGCAGCTTGAGGGCTAGCGTAAGGTACGAGCAGTACTTC. Protein sequence: CASSLRASVRYEQYF.